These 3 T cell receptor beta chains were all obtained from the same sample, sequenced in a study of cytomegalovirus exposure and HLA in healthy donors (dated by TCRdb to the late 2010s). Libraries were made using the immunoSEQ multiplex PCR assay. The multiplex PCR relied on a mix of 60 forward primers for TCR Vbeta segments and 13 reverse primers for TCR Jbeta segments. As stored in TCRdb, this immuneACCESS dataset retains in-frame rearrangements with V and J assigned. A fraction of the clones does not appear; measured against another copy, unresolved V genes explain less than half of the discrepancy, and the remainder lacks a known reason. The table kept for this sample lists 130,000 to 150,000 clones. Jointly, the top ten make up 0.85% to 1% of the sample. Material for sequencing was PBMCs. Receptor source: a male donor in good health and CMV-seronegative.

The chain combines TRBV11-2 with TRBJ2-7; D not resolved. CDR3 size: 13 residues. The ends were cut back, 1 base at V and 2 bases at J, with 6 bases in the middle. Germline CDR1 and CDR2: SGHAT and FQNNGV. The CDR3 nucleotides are TGTGCCAGCAGCTTAGGCCCTACCTACGAGCAGTACTTC. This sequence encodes CASSLGPTYEQYF.

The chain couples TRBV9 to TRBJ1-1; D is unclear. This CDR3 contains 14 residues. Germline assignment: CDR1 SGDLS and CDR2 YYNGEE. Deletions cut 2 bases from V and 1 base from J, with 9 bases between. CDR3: CASSVSAGNTEAFF. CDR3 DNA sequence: TGTGCCAGCAGCGTGTCTGCAGGGAACACTGAAGCTTTCTTT.

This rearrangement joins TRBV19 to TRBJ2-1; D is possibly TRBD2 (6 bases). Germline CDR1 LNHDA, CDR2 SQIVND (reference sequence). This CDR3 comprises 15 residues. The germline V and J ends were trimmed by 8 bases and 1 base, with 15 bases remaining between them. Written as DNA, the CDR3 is TGTGCCAGTTCCCACAAGCGGGCATCCTACAATGAGCAGTTCTTC. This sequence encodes CASSHKRASYNEQFF.